Sequencing of this T cell receptor (beta chain) was carried out in a study of OX40 agonist ivuxolimab in advanced cancers. Study-wide background: Partial responses, seen in three patients, involved one hepatocellular carcinoma and two cutaneous melanomas.

Here immunoSEQ multiplex PCR was the method, and the copy in TCRdb shows in-frame clones only, minus some. In the table there are over 60,000 clones, 88% of which are singletons. For this clone: Its antigen is currently unknown.

From germline, CDR1 is MNHEY and CDR2 SVGAGI. This CDR3 contains 12 residues. Trimming cost V 6 bases and J 7 bases, with 7 bases left between them. Findings of the study overall: Clones of CD4+ and CD8+ blood T cells grew by week 6 at doses of 0.1 to 3.0 mg/kg. Low normalized T-cell clonal expansion was additionally recorded for some nonresponders.

The chain has TRBV6-5 and TRBJ1-6, with D unresolved. The origin of this receptor is an adult with an advanced solid tumor such as melanoma, head and neck, liver or kidney cancer. The input for sequencing was CD4+ or CD8+ T cells sorted from blood, taken in a trial of the OX40 agonist ivuxolimab. In DNA, the CDR3 is TGTGCCAGCAGCTCCGGGAATTCACCCCTCCACTTT. Encoded protein: CASSSGNSPLHF.